The present T cell receptor (beta chain) was sequenced within a study of T cell repertoires in cytomegalovirus infection. Study in general: TCR beta signatures that were public indicated CMV infection and matching HLA type.

From the reads, TCRdb called clonotypes with MiXCR, one entry per CDR3 protein. The table records nearly 450,000 distinct CDR3 sequences, about 33% of them present only once. As to this clonotype: What it binds is unknown.

This CDR3 is 10 amino acids long. V lost 4 bases, J lost 8 bases, and 8 bases lay in between. Germline CDR1 reads GTSNPN; CDR2 reads SVGIG (reference sequence). Study outcomes and limitations: Cumulative frequency (of public TCR beta family members) identified carriers of CMV plus the relevant HLA. Clonotype analysis showed dominance of the ex vivo response by HLA-C-restricted CMV-specific TCR beta clonotypes.

Sequenced sample: PBMCs. V is TRBV30 and J is TRBJ1-1; D is undetermined. The receptor comes from a human donor in good health (CMV status not recorded). Some clones in this sample may be carry-over from other donors' samples. As DNA, the CDR3 is TGTGCCTGGATAGCGGGGGAAGCTTTCTTT. Protein product: CAWIAGEAFF. The full variable domain, with the rest looked up from reference TRBV30 and TRBJ1-1, is SQTIHQWPATLVQPVGSPLSLECTVEGTSNPNLYWYRQAAGRGLQLLFYSVGIGQISSEVPQNLSASRPQDRQFILSSKKLLLSDSGFYLCAWIAGEAFFGQGTRLTVV.